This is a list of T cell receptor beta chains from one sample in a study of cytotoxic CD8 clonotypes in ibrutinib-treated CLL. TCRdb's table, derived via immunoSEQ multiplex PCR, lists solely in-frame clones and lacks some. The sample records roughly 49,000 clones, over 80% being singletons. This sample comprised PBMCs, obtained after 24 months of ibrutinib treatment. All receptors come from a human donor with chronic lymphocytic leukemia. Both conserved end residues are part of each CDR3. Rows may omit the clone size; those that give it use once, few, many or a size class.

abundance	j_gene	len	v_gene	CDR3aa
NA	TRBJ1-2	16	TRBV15	CATSWNPGDRGSGYTF
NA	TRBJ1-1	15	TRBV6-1	CASSEVWNRDTEAFF
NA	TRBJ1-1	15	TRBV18	CASSPLEGAGTEAFF
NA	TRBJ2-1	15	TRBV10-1	CASSGLAGGVNEQFF
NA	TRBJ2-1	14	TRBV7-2	CASSLAWVPNEQFF
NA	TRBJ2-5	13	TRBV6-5	CASRNSGSETQYF
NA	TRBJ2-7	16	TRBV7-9	CASSFRPRGPAYEQYF
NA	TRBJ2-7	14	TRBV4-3	CASSQAGGRSEQYF
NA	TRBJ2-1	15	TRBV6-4	CASSESSSGNNEQFF
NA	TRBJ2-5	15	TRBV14	CASSQARASGETQYF
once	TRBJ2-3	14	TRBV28	CASTGLASTDTQYF
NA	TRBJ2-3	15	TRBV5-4	CASSLLVVGADTQYF
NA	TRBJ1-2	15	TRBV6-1	CASRASTGRIYGYTF
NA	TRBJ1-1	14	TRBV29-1	CSVRQGGRNTEAFF
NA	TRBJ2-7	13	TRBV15	CATSRTGSHEQYF
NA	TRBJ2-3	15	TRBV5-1	CASSYGDRSTDTQYF
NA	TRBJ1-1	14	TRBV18	CASSPQLGDTEAFF
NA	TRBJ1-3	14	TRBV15	CATSPQFSGNTIYF
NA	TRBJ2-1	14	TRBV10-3	CAIRPGLALDEQFF
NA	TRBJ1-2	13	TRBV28	CASSSPLQIGYTF
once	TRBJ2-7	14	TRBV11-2	CASSLNGITYEQYF
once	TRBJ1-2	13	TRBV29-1	CSVTNRANYGYTF
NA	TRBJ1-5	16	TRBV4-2	CASSHTGQGRNQPQHF
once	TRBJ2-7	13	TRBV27	CASSFGLAYEQYF
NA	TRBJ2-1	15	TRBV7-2	CASSRAQGPYNEQFF
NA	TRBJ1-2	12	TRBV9	CASSSQRSRYTF
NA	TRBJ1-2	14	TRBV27	CASSFSPSNYGYTF
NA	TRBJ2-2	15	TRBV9	CASRGGTSGTGELFF
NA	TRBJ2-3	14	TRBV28	CASSSSKRTDTQYF
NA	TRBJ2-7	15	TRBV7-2	CASSHFRGHHYEQYF
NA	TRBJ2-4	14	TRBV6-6	CASSRTGDENIQYF
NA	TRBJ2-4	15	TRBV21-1	CASSKARGVQNIQYF
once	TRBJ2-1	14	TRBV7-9	CASSSPTDYNEQFF
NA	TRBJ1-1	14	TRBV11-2	CASSSPRGATEAFF
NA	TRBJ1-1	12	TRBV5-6	CASSLMRTEAFF
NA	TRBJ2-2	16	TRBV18	CASSPLAAGETGELFF
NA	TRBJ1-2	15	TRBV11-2	CASSLDRRGRDGYTF
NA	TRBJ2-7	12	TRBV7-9	CASSLYRDEQYF
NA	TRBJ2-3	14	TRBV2	CASSAPASTDTQYF
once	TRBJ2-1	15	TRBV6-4	CASSDSSLATNEQFF
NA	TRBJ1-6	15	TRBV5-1	CASSLTGGDNSPLHF
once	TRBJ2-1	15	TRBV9	CASSVGLSSYNEQFF
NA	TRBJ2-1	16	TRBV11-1	CASSLQGLAKYNEQFF
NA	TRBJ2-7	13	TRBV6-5	CASSYRDSYEQYF
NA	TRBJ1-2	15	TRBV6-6	CASSYSQGANYGYTF
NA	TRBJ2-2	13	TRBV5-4	CASSLDYTGELFF
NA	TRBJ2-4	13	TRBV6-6	CASSPMAKNIQYF
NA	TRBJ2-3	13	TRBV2	CASSVGPRDTQYF
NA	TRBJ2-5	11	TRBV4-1	CASSQRETQYF
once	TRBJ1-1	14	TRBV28	CASSLLKVNTEAFF
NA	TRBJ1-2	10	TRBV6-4	CASGGKGYTF
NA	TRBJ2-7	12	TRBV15	CATSALENEQYF
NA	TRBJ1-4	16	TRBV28	CASSFGRADLNEKLFF